These 25 T cell receptor beta chains share one sample of origin, sequenced in a study of blood T cell repertoires in COVID-19 (dated by TCRdb to about 2020). Preparation of the library involved the immunoSEQ multiplex PCR assay. This is the immuneACCESS table as TCRdb keeps it, with only in-frame sequences that have V and J called. A part of the clones is gone; compared with another copy, unresolved V genes explain less than half, and the rest is unexplained. Counted in this sample were tens of thousands of clones; approximately 91% of them appeared once. The top ten clones comprise 20% to 25% of the sample. Sequenced material: peripheral blood. These receptors originate from a woman aged 50 to 65 with active or convalescent COVID-19.

The rearrangement links TRBV15 to TRBJ1-1, with 9 bases aligning to TRBD1. CDR3 length equals 14 residues. Germline lookup yields CDR1 LNHNV and CDR2 YYDKDF (reference sequence). The V gene end was trimmed by 2 bases and the J gene end by 5 bases; junction bases not matched to a gene: 3. CDR3 nucleotides: TGTGCCACCAGCAGACCGGGACAGGGAACTGAAGCTTTCTTT. Translated, it gives CATSRPGQGTEAFF.

For this clone: This sample includes further DNA sequences coding for the same CDR3. The chain recombines TRBV7-6 with TRBJ2-5; TRBD2 is a possible D gene (6 bases). The V end was cut by 0 bases, the J end by 5 bases, with 16 bases between. CDR3 length: 16 amino acids. Looked up from germline, CDR1 is SGHVS and CDR2 is FNYEAQ. CDR3 nucleotides: TGTGCCAGCAGCTTAGCCACGGGAGTTAGAGGGGAGACCCAGTACTTC. Translation: CASSLATGVRGETQYF. Full variable domain (outside the CDR3, taken from reference TRBV7-6 and TRBJ2-5): GAGVSQSPRYKVTKRGQDVALRCDPISGHVSLYWYRQALGQGPEFLTYFNYEAQQDKSGLPNDRFSAERPEGSISTLTIQRTEQRDSAMYRCASSLATGVRGETQYFGPGTRLLVL.

The rearrangement uses TRBV10-2 and TRBJ2-7; 7 nucleotides agree with TRBD1. CDR3 size: 13 residues. Germline V gene sequence: CDR1 WSHSY, CDR2 SAAADI. The J segment lost 5 bases and the V segment lost 4 bases, leaving 5 bases of the junction unmatched. The CDR3 is CASSVQGDNEQYF. For the CDR3, the DNA is TGCGCCAGCAGTGTCCAGGGGGACAACGAGCAGTACTTC.

This clone was detected only once. The genes are TRBV19 and TRBJ2-7; a possible D gene is TRBD1 (5 bases). V dropped 5 bases and J dropped 10 bases, with 24 bases sitting between them. This CDR3 has 15 residues. Per the germline V gene, CDR1 is LNHDA and CDR2 is SQIVND (reference sequence). The CDR3 nucleotides are TGTGCCAGTAGTTATGACAGCAGAACCCTCAATATCCAGTACTTC. This translates into CASSYDSRTLNIQYF.

The table lists this clone with a few counts. This chain connects TRBV4-1 to TRBJ1-3; 7 bases fit TRBD1. V was pared by 0 bases and J by 2 bases, with 4 bases of the junction left unmatched. The CDR3 contains 16 residues. Germline CDR1 reads MGHRA; CDR2 reads YSYEKL. The CDR3 DNA reads TGCGCCAGCAGCCAAGAGACAGGGAGACCTGGAAACACCATATATTTT. It yields the protein CASSQETGRPGNTIYF.

The rearrangement uses TRBV3-1 (or the pseudogene TRBV3-2) and TRBJ2-2; a possible D gene is TRBD1 (5 bases). Germline CDR1 reads LGHDT; CDR2 reads YNNKEL (reference sequence). Deletions cut 3 bases from V and 2 bases from J, with 10 bases between. The CDR3 is 15 amino acids. Written as DNA, the CDR3 is TGTGCCAGCAGCCAGAGAAGGGGAAACACCGGGGAGCTGTTTTTT. As protein: CASSQRRGNTGELFF.

This clone was detected only once. The chain links TRBV7-3 to TRBJ2-3; D is possibly TRBD2 (6 bases). Trimming pared 5 bases from V and 1 base from J, leaving 13 bases between. Germline lookup yields CDR1 SGHTA and CDR2 FQGTGA. The CDR3 covers 15 residues. This chain's CDR3 is CASSPGSMGTDTQYF. CDR3 DNA sequence: TGTGCCAGCAGCCCCGGGAGTATGGGCACAGATACGCAGTATTTT.

The chain uses TRBV28 and TRBJ1-3; D is perhaps TRBD1 (6 bases). The CDR3 loop spans 14 amino acids. CDR1 and CDR2 (germline): MDHEN, SYDVKM. V lost 5 bases and J lost 1, with 9 bases in between. CDR3: CASSPQGSGNTIYF. CDR3 nucleotides: TGTGCCAGCAGTCCTCAGGGGTCTGGAAACACCATATATTTT. The full variable domain, rest sourced from reference TRBV28 and TRBJ1-3, is DVKVTQSSRYLVKRTGEKVFLECVQDMDHENMFWYRQDPGLGLRLIYFSYDVKMKEKGDIPEGYSVSREKKERFSLILESASTNQTSMYLCASSPQGSGNTIYFGEGSWLTVV.

There are a few counts of this clone. The V gene is TRBV10-3, the J gene TRBJ2-7; the match to TRBD1 covers 8 bases. Trimming cost V 8 bases and J 2 bases; bases outside gene matches: 8. The CDR3 loop spans 14 amino acids. Germline lookup yields CDR1 ENHRY and CDR2 SYGVKD. CDR3 bases: TGTGCCATCTCCGGGACAGGCCTTACCTACGAGCAGTACTTC. It is translated as CAISGTGLTYEQYF.

The chain links TRBV4-1 to TRBJ2-1; possible D gene TRBD1, 6 bases. CDR1 and CDR2 (germline): MGHRA, YSYEKL. The CDR3 runs to 17 residues. Trimming cost V 4 bases and J 0 bases, with 16 bases left between them. CDR3 protein: CASSPGQSKSSYNEQFF. CDR3 sequence (DNA): TGCGCCAGCAGCCCCGGACAGAGCAAGAGCTCCTACAATGAGCAGTTCTTC.

The chain employs TRBV6-2 or TRBV6-3 and TRBJ1-1; the D gene is possibly TRBD1 (5 bases). Per the germline V gene, CDR1 is MNHEY and CDR2 is SVGEGT. This CDR3 region has 15 residues. Trimming stripped 3 bases from V and 4 bases from J, with 15 bases between. CDR3 in amino acids: CASSYWGVESTEAFF. DNA for the CDR3: TGTGCCAGCAGTTATTGGGGGGTTGAGAGCACTGAAGCTTTCTTT.

This rearrangement joins TRBV10-1 to TRBJ2-7; 10 nucleotides agree with TRBD1. V was clipped by 0 bases and J by 4 bases; unmatched bases: 6. The CDR3 runs 16 residues. Germline V gives CDR1 WNHNN, CDR2 SYGVQD (reference sequence). The CDR3 nucleotides read TGCGCCAGCAGTGAGTCGGCCGGGACAGGGGTTTACGAGCAGTACTTC. Translated: CASSESAGTGVYEQYF.

The V gene is TRBV11-2, the J gene TRBJ1-1; D possibly corresponds to TRBD1 (5 bases). Germline V gene data show CDR1 as SGHAT and CDR2 as FQNNGV. This CDR3 is built from 13 residues. V lost 6 bases, J lost 0 bases, and 8 bases lay in between. CDR3 loop: CASSDSMNTEAFF. CDR3 nucleotides: TGTGCCAGCAGTGACAGCATGAACACTGAAGCTTTCTTT.

V gene TRBV5-5 combines with J gene TRBJ1-3, with a weak D call TRBD1 (5 bases). Deletions cut 2 bases from V and 0 bases from J, with 9 bases between. The CDR3 consists of 15 residues. The germline V gene encodes CDR1 SGHKS and CDR2 YYEKEE (reference sequence). The CDR3 nucleotides read TGTGCCAGCAGCTTACAGGCGAGCTCTGGAAACACCATATATTTT. This encodes CASSLQASSGNTIYF.

The genes are TRBV5-1 and TRBJ1-2, with D unresolved. V lost 5 bases and J 2 bases, leaving 7 bases between the germline ends. Germline CDR1 is SGHRS and CDR2 is YFSETQ. CDR3 size: 12 residues. The CDR3 sequence is CASSPQNYGYTF. DNA for the CDR3: TGCGCCAGCAGTCCCCAGAACTATGGCTACACCTTC.

V gene TRBV15 combines with J gene TRBJ2-5, with 7 bases lining up with TRBD1. Germline assignment: CDR1 LNHNV and CDR2 YYDKDF (reference sequence). This CDR3 has 17 residues. V lost 1 base, J lost 2 bases, and 10 bases stayed unmatched. This CDR3 is CATSRGRGHGDQETQYF. The DNA of the CDR3 is TGTGCCACCAGCAGAGGTAGGGGGCACGGAGATCAAGAGACCCAGTACTTC.

The chain combines TRBV19 with TRBJ1-1; TRBD1 might be the D (5 bases). Germline CDR1 is LNHDA and CDR2 is SQIVND (reference sequence). The CDR3 contains 13 residues. Trimming took 3 bases from V and 3 from J, leaving 8 bases between them. The CDR3 nucleotides are TGTGCCAGTAGTATCTGGGGGGACACTGAAGCTTTCTTT. Its protein product is CASSIWGDTEAFF.

The V and J genes are TRBV30 and TRBJ1-2, with TRBD1 as a possible D gene (5 bases). The CDR3 spans 14 residues. The V gene's germline CDR1 is GTSNPN and CDR2 SVGIG (reference sequence). V lost 5 bases to trimming and J lost 2 bases, with 15 bases between them. The CDR3 nucleotides read TGTGCCTGGTCGGACCCCCGGGGGAACTATGGCTACACCTTC. As protein: CAWSDPRGNYGYTF.

This clone showed up just once. J is TRBJ2-7 and V is TRBV7-8; no clear D. The germline V gene has CDR1 SGHVS and CDR2 FQNEAQ. V lost 1 base, J lost 0 bases, and 7 bases lay in between. The CDR3 runs 14 residues. The CDR3 nucleotides are TGTGCCAGCAGCTTAGGGCTCATCTCCTACGAGCAGTACTTC. It specifies CASSLGLISYEQYF.

This clone was recorded once. The J gene is TRBJ2-2, the V gene TRBV5-5; D is possibly TRBD1 (6 bases). Germline CDR1 is SGHKS and CDR2 is YYEKEE (reference sequence). V was pared by 2 bases and J by 6 bases, with 14 bases between. The CDR3 contains 15 residues. The CDR3 DNA reads TGTGCCAGCAGCTTACGTCAGGGGCGGGCCGGGGAGCTGTTTTTT. Translation gives CASSLRQGRAGELFF.

The rearrangement joins TRBV24-1 to TRBJ1-2; TRBD1 is a possible D gene (6 bases). Trimming pared 4 bases from V and 8 bases from J, leaving 13 bases between. The CDR3 contains 13 residues. CDR1 and CDR2 (germline): KGHDR, SFDVKD. CDR3 in amino acids: CATSETGDHGYTF. As DNA, the CDR3 is TGTGCCACCAGTGAGACAGGCGACCACGGCTACACCTTC.

The V gene is TRBV9, the J gene TRBJ1-5, with 7 bases aligning to TRBD1. Per germline, CDR1 SGDLS and CDR2 YYNGEE. Trimming at V came to 4 bases and at J to 5 bases, leaving 9 bases not matched to a gene. The CDR3 spans 15 residues. The chain's CDR3 is CASSRTGALYQPQHF. DNA of the CDR3: TGTGCCAGCAGCAGAACAGGGGCCCTCTATCAGCCCCAGCATTTT.

The chain employs TRBV18 and TRBJ1-3; D gene unclear. Trimming took 3 bases from V and 1 from J, leaving 10 bases between them. CDR3 size: 15 residues. Germline assignment: CDR1 KGHSH and CDR2 LQKENI. The CDR3 reads CASSPSESSGNTIYF. CDR3 sequence (DNA): TGTGCCAGCTCACCGAGCGAGTCTTCTGGAAACACCATATATTTT.

This clone was detected only once. The rearrangement uses TRBV7-8 and TRBJ1-4; D unresolved. CDR3 length equals 15 residues. Trimming left V 1 base short and J 4 bases short, with 10 bases between. Germline-derived CDR1 and CDR2 are SGHVS and FQNEAQ. CDR3 DNA: TGTGCCAGCAGCTTAGGTTCGTCCTTTAATGAAAAACTGTTTTTT. As protein: CASSLGSSFNEKLFF.

J is TRBJ2-7 and V is TRBV4-2; 8 nucleotides agree with TRBD1. This CDR3 is built from 15 residues. Germline V CDR1 and CDR2: LGHNA, YNFKEQ. The V and J ends lost 4 bases and 5 bases, in that order; junction bases with no gene match: 10. CDR3 amino acids: CASSPGAGQVNEQYF. The CDR3 region has the DNA TGTGCCAGCAGCCCGGGGGCGGGACAGGTTAACGAGCAGTACTTC.